This TCR beta chain was found in a study of T-cell memory formation after mild COVID-19. Overall study: Clustering of TCRs was largely donor specific. Whole-study findings and limits: Clones contracting day 15 to 85 were balanced CD4/CD8; later expanders leaned CD4+.

As for this clonotype: The target antigen is unknown.

CDR1 is WNHNN, CDR2 SYGVQD, per germline (reference sequence). The V and J ends lost 11 bases and 2 bases respectively, with 13 bases between them. The CDR3 has 13 residues. cDNA libraries for TCR alpha and TCR beta, carrying sample barcodes and UMIs, came from 5'RACE with constant-segment primers. TCRdb re-called the 5' RACE reads with MiXCR, one entry per CDR3 protein. The data hold around 340,000 distinct CDR3 sequences, with roughly an eighth observed a single time. The clonotype originates from a man between 18 and 29 years old who had mild COVID-19 (a few samples of this study predate the infection). Cell type and time point are not known. The sequencing input was PBMCs or a T cell subset sorted from them (not recorded which). The J gene is TRBJ1-5, the V gene TRBV10-1; D gene uncertain. This chain's CDR3 is CAPNIAGNQPQHF. CDR3 DNA: TGCGCCCCCAACATTGCGGGCAATCAGCCCCAGCATTTT.